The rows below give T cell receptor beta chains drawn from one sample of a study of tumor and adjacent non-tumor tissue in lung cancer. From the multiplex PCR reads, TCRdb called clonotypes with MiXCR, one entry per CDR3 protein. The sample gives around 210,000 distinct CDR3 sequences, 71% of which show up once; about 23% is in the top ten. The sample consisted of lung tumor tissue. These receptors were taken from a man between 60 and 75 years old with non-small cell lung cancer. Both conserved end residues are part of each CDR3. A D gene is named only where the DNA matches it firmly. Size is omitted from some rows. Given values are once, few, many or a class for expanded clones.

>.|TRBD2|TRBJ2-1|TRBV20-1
CSARDYLRGDANEQFF
TGCAGTGCTAGAGATTACTTGCGGGGGGACGCAAATGAGCAGTTCTTC
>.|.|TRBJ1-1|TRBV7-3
CASSSRIEIDTEAFF
TGTGCCAGCAGCTCCAGGATAGAAATTGACACTGAAGCTTTCTTT
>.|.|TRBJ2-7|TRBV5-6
CSSTPLGSYEQYF
TGTTCCAGCACCCCTCTGGGCTCCTACGAGCAGTACTTC
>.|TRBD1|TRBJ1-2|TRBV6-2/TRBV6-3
CASSYCGQGYYAYTF
TGTGCCAGCAGTTACTGCGGACAGGGCTACTATGCCTACACCTTC
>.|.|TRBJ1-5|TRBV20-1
CSARESANQPQHF
TGCAGTGCTAGAGAAAGTGCCAATCAGCCCCAGCATTTT
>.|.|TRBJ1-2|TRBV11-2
CASSLAGTGNYGCTF
.
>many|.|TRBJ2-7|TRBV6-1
CASSDMGLGEQYF
TGTGCCAGCAGTGATATGGGGCTGGGGGAGCAGTACTTC
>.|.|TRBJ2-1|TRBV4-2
CVSSHATGSYNEQFF
TGTGTCAGTAGCCATGCAACGGGGTCCTACAATGAGCAGTTCTTC
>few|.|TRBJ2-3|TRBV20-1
CSARDSRTSDTQYF
TGCAGTGCTAGGGACTCCCGGACGTCGGATACGCAGTATTTT
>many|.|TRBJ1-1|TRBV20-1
CSARDGWNTEAFF
TGCAGTGCTAGAGATGGTTGGAACACTGAAGCTTTCTTT
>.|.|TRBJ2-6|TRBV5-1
CTSSSQNSGANILTF
TGCACCAGTAGCTCTCAAAACTCTGGGGCCAACATCCTGACTTTC
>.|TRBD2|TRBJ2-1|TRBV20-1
CGARGPGTSGFGKQFF
TGCGGTGCTAGGGGGCCCGGGACTAGCGGGTTCGGTAAGCAGTTCTTC
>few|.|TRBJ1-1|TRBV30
CAWSVDLMAFF
TGTGCCTGGAGTGTAGACTTGATGGCTTTCTTT
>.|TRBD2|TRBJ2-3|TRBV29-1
CRVVTLAGGIDTQYF
TGCAGAGTTGTAACTCTAGCGGGAGGGATAGATACGCAGTATTTT
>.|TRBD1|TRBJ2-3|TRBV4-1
CASSRALGQGAGKQYF
TGCGCCAGCAGCCGAGCGTTGGGACAGGGCGCAGGTAAGCAGTATTTT
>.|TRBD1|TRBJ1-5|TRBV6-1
CASSDFRGQQDQPQHF
TGTGCCAGCAGTGACTTCAGGGGACAGCAAGATCAGCCCCAGCATTTT
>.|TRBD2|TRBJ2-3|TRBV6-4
CASSESGGATYTQYF
TGTGCCAGCAGTGAGAGCGGGGGGGCCACATATACGCAGTACTTT
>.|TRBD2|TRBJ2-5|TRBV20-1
CSDRQAGGGATQYF
TGCAGTGATAGACAAGCGGGAGGGGGGGCTACCCAGTACTTC
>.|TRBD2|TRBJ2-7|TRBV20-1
CSVGGEDLADYEQYF
TGCAGTGTCGGAGGGGAGGATCTAGCGGACTACGAGCAGTACTTC
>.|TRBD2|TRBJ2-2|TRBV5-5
CASNILSGGTGELFF
TGTGCCAGCAACATACTATCGGGAGGCACCGGGGAGCTGTTTTTT
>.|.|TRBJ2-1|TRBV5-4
CASSLGGPDNDQFF
TGTGCCAGCAGCTTGGGGGGCCCTGACAATGATCAGTTCTTC
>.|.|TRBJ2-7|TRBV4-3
CVSIQGIQGLGEQYF
TGCGTCAGCATCCAAGGCATCCAGGGCCTCGGGGAGCAGTACTTC
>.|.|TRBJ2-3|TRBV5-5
CAISDPRPSDTQYF
TGTGCCATCAGCGATCCACGGCCGTCAGATACGCAGTATTTT
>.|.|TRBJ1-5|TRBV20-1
CSATLTRESNQPQHF
TGCAGTGCTACTTTGACAAGGGAGTCCAATCAGCCCCAGCATTTT
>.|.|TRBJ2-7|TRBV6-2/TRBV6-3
CASKTETVGFYEQYF
TGTGCCAGCAAGACCGAGACAGTTGGGTTCTACGAGCAGTACTTC
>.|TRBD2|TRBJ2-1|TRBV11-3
CASSPIPGLAWNEQFF
TGTGCCAGCAGCCCAATTCCGGGACTAGCGTGGAATGAGCAGTTCTTC
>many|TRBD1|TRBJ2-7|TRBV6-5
CASSHGGTGDYEQYF
TGTGCCAGCAGCCATGGGGGGACAGGGGACTACGAGCAGTACTTC
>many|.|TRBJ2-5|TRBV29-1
CSVDIEETQYF
TGCAGCGTTGACATCGAGGAGACCCAGTACTTC
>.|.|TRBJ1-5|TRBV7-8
CASSSVSWGNQPQHF
TGTGCCAGCAGCTCCGTAAGCTGGGGCAATCAGCCCCAGCATTTT
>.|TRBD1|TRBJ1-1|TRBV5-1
CASRWGQGASAFF
TGCGCCAGCAGGTGGGGACAGGGCGCCTCAGCTTTCTTT
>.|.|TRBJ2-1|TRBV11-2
CASNLGRAYNEQFF
TGCGCAAGCAACCTAGGACGAGCCTACAATGAGCAGTTCTTC
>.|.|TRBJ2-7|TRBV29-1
CSVEAGESYEQYF
TGCAGCGTTGAAGCGGGAGAGTCCTACGAGCAGTACTTC
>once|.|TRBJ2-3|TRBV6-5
CAGQRETTSDTQYF
TGTGCCGGACAGAGAGAGACAACATCAGATACGCAGTATTTT
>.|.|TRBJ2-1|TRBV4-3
CASSQEEAGSNEHFF
TGCGCCAGCAGCCAAGAGGAGGCGGGCTCCAATGAGCATTTCTTC
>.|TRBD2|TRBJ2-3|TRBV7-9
CASTPGLAGNTDTQYF
TGTGCCAGCACCCCGGGACTAGCGGGGAACACAGATACGCAGTATTTT
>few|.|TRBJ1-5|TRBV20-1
CSARRSDHSNQPRHF
TGCAGTGCTAGGAGGTCCGATCATAGCAATCAGCCCCGGCATTTT
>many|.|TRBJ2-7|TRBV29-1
CSARDGGTYEQYF
TGCAGCGCCCGAGATGGGGGTACCTACGAGCAGTACTTC
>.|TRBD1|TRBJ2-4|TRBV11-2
CTSSPRTGIISKDIQYF
TGTACCAGCAGCCCGAGGACAGGGATAATATCCAAAGACATTCAGTACTTC
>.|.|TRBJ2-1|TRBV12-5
CASGWVPQGDEQFF
TGTGCTAGTGGTTGGGTCCCACAGGGAGATGAGCAGTTCTTC